Listed below are T cell receptor beta chains from one sample, sequenced in a study of cytomegalovirus exposure and HLA in healthy donors. Clones were read by immunoSEQ multiplex PCR, and TCRdb kept only the in-frame ones, dropping some. The sample lists more than 110,000 clones; roughly three quarters were seen once. The sequenced sample was PBMCs. The receptor set was obtained from a woman aged 25 to 45 in good health and CMV-seronegative. CDR3s include the opening cysteine and the closing phenylalanine or tryptophan. The D gene is left open where the match is weak. Clone sizes are given selectively: once, few, many, or a class where the clone is expanded.

cdr3_aa: CASSIWGQGASEAFF; cdr3_nt: TGTGCCAGTAGTATTTGGGGACAGGGGGCTTCTGAAGCTTTCTTT; d_call: TRBD1; j_call: TRBJ1-1; v_call: TRBV19; clone_size: once
cdr3_aa: CSAQNPSGAFF; cdr3_nt: TGCAGTGCTCAAAACCCGTCGGGAGCTTTCTTT; d_call: -; j_call: TRBJ1-1; v_call: TRBV20-1; clone_size: -
cdr3_aa: CASNPRQYVTGYTF; cdr3_nt: TGTGCCAGCAACCCGAGGCAGTATGTCACTGGCTACACCTTC; d_call: -; j_call: TRBJ1-2; v_call: TRBV5-5; clone_size: -
cdr3_aa: CASSLEGAGANVLTF; cdr3_nt: TGTGCCAGCAGCTTAGAGGGGGCTGGGGCCAACGTCCTGACTTTC; d_call: -; j_call: TRBJ2-6; v_call: TRBV7-6; clone_size: few
cdr3_aa: CASSLKLAGGETQYF; cdr3_nt: TGTGCCAGCAGCTTGAAACTAGCGGGTGGGGAGACCCAGTACTTC; d_call: TRBD2; j_call: TRBJ2-5; v_call: TRBV5-6; clone_size: -
cdr3_aa: CAWSVASGITDTQYF; cdr3_nt: TGTGCCTGGAGTGTTGCTAGCGGGATTACAGATACGCAGTATTTT; d_call: TRBD2; j_call: TRBJ2-3; v_call: TRBV30; clone_size: few
cdr3_aa: CASSLHPDRGAGELFF; cdr3_nt: TGTGCCAGCAGCTTACATCCGGACAGGGGGGCCGGGGAGCTGTTTTTT; d_call: TRBD1; j_call: TRBJ2-2; v_call: TRBV7-6; clone_size: -
cdr3_aa: CASSFRPSRETQYF; cdr3_nt: TGTGCCAGCAGCTTTCGACCCTCTAGGGAGACCCAGTACTTC; d_call: -; j_call: TRBJ2-5; v_call: TRBV7-3; clone_size: once
cdr3_aa: CASSRGTGQETQYF; cdr3_nt: TGTGCCAGCAGCCGAGGGACAGGCCAAGAGACCCAGTACTTC; d_call: TRBD1; j_call: TRBJ2-5; v_call: TRBV7-9; clone_size: -
cdr3_aa: CASSEALNSLANQPQHF; cdr3_nt: TGTGCCAGCAGTGAAGCGCTTAACAGCCTCGCCAATCAGCCCCAGCATTTT; d_call: -; j_call: TRBJ1-5; v_call: TRBV2; clone_size: -